A single sample gave rise to the 2 T cell receptor beta chains below, sequenced in a study of beta chain features in type 1 diabetes. Reverse transcribing all isolated RNA meant expressed TCRB transcripts were sequenced. TCRdb keeps only in-frame clones here, not all; method: immunoSEQ multiplex PCR. The sample includes 300,000 or so clones, around 7.6% seen only once; the top ten take 0.44%. Material: central memory CD4+ T cells from blood. These receptor sequences come from a woman between 18 and 30 years old in good health.

The chain has TRBV2 and TRBJ2-2; D is undetermined. The CDR3 has 14 amino acids. V lost 7 bases and J 6 bases, leaving 15 bases between the germline ends. Germline V lookup: CDR1 SNHLY, CDR2 FYNNEI. The CDR3 region is CASTQWGRAGELFF. The CDR3 DNA is TGTGCCAGCACCCAGTGGGGTAGGGCCGGGGAGCTGTTTTTT. Combining the CDR3 with reference TRBV2 and TRBJ2-2 gives the whole variable domain EPEVTQTPSHQVTQMGQEVILRCVPISNHLYFYWYRQILGQKVEFLVSFYNNEISEKSEIFDDQFSVERPDGSNFTLKIRSTKLEDSAMYFCASTQWGRAGELFFGEGSRLTVL.

The chain links TRBV7-9 to TRBJ2-7; tentatively, D is TRBD1 (7 bases). Between the trimmed V and J ends, which lost 5 bases and 13 bases, there was a span of 27 bases. CDR1 SEHNR and CDR2 FQNEAQ come from the germline V gene (reference sequence). The CDR3 contains 15 residues. The CDR3 DNA reads TGTGCCAGCAGCCCCCGGGGCCATGCGGGACAGCGGATATACTTC. Translation: CASSPRGHAGQRIYF.